A selection of T cell receptor beta chains follows, all from one sample in a study of Tregs in tolerant kidney transplant recipients. Clones were sequenced by immunoSEQ multiplex PCR, and TCRdb holds only the in-frame ones, with some missing. Here the sample spans tens of thousands of clones, roughly 84% being singletons. Sample: CD4+ T cells from blood. The origin of the receptors is a human donor in good health. Each CDR3 is given with its conserved first and last residue. The D gene is left open where the match is weak. Not all rows give a size; the values are once, few, many and, for expanded clones, a class.

NA | TRBJ2-3 | TRBV6-5 | NA | TGTGCCAGCAGGGATACAGGGCTCACAGATACGCAGTATTTT | CASRDTGLTDTQYF
NA | TRBJ1-5 | TRBV2 | NA | TGTGCCAGCAGTGATAGGGTGAGAGATCAGCCCCAGCATTTT | CASSDRVRDQPQHF
TRBD2 | TRBJ2-7 | TRBV6-5 | once | TGTGCCAGCAGTTCCCAGGGAGGGGACTCCCACGAGCAGTACTTC | CASSSQGGDSHEQYF
NA | TRBJ1-4 | TRBV4-1 | NA | TGCGCCAGCAGCCAATGGGCAACTAATGAAAAACTGTTTTTT | CASSQWATNEKLFF
NA | TRBJ2-1 | TRBV2 | NA | TGTGCCAGCAGGGCTAGGAATGAGCAGTTCTTC | CASRARNEQFF
TRBD1 | TRBJ2-5 | TRBV25-1 | NA | TGTGCCAGCAGTGAATTAAAGACAGGGAAAGAGACCCAGTACTTC | CASSELKTGKETQYF
TRBD1 | TRBJ1-1 | TRBV7-9 | NA | TGTGCCAGCAGCCCCATAACGGCAGGGGGCACGACTTTCTTT | CASSPITAGGTTFF
NA | TRBJ2-1 | TRBV7-2 | NA | TGTGCCAGCAGCTTGGTCGGTGGGCCCCTGGCCTTATATGAGCAGTTCTTC | CASSLVGGPLALYEQFF
NA | TRBJ2-1 | TRBV9 | NA | TGTGCCAGCAGCGTATCCCCCCGTCAGAAGGATGAGCAGTTCTTC | CASSVSPRQKDEQFF
TRBD1 | TRBJ1-5 | TRBV6-4 | NA | TGTGCCAGCAGTGACTCGAGCGGGACAGGGTTTATACAGCCCCAGCATTTT | CASSDSSGTGFIQPQHF
NA | TRBJ1-2 | TRBV6-4 | NA | TGTGCCAGCAGTGACTCTAGTGGCGGCTACACCTTC | CASSDSSGGYTF
TRBD1 | TRBJ2-7 | TRBV9 | NA | TGTGCCAGGTTAGGACAGGGTAAACTAGACGAGCAGTACTTC | CARLGQGKLDEQYF
NA | TRBJ2-1 | TRBV11-3 | NA | TGTGCCAGCAGCTCTCCCCAGGGGCTAGCAAGCTCCTACAATGAGCAGTTCTTC | CASSSPQGLASSYNEQFF
TRBD1 | TRBJ1-1 | TRBV27 | NA | TGTGCCAGCAGTCCCTCCGGGACAGGGGGACGACAGGCTTTCTTT | CASSPSGTGGRQAFF
NA | TRBJ1-3 | TRBV5-1 | few | TGCGCCAGCAGCTCCAGGGGACGCCACTCTGGAAACACCATATATTTT | CASSSRGRHSGNTIYF
NA | TRBJ1-1 | TRBV18 | NA | TGTGCCAGCTCACCCGGACACGAGAACACTGAAGCTTTCTTT | CASSPGHENTEAFF
TRBD1 | TRBJ2-5 | TRBV19 | NA | TGTGCCAGTAGTACGGACAGGTCGGGGGAGACCCAGTACTTC | CASSTDRSGETQYF
NA | TRBJ2-1 | TRBV7-3 | NA | TGTGCCAGCAGCTCGGACGGAAATGAGCAGTTCTTC | CASSSDGNEQFF
TRBD1 | TRBJ2-1 | TRBV29-1 | NA | TGCAGCGTTGACGGCCCGACAGGGTATTCCTACAATGAGCAGTTCTTC | CSVDGPTGYSYNEQFF
NA | TRBJ1-2 | TRBV2 | NA | TGTGCCAGCAGGGGACTGGGGGGTATGAACTATGGCTACACCTTC | CASRGLGGMNYGYTF
NA | TRBJ2-3 | TRBV6-6 | NA | TGTGCCAGCAGTTACGACGGTGGGGACACAAGGGCGCAGTATTTT | CASSYDGGDTRAQYF
NA | TRBJ1-1 | TRBV25-1 | NA | TGTGCCAGCAGTCTAACAAACAGGGAAGCTTTCTTT | CASSLTNREAFF
NA | TRBJ1-2 | TRBV30 | NA | TGTGCCTGGAGTGCCGGGATAGGATATGGCTACACCTTC | CAWSAGIGYGYTF
NA | TRBJ2-6 | TRBV6-4 | NA | TGTGCCAGCAGCCCGGGGGCCGAGACAGGTTCTGGGGCCAACGTCCTGACTTTC | CASSPGAETGSGANVLTF
NA | TRBJ2-2 | TRBV11-2 | NA | TGTGCCAGCAGCTTCCGGGGAGCAGTGACCGGGGAGCTGTTTTTT | CASSFRGAVTGELFF
NA | TRBJ1-6 | TRBV6-5 | NA | TGTGCCAGCAGGGGCCTCAATAATTCACCCCTCCACTTT | CASRGLNNSPLHF
NA | TRBJ2-3 | TRBV10-3 | NA | TGTGCCATAACCGGGACCAACCTCGACCTTGGCGGCACAGATACGCAGTATTTT | CAITGTNLDLGGTDTQYF
TRBD2 | TRBJ2-5 | TRBV5-6 | few | TGTGCCAGCAGCCCGACTGGGGGAGCGGGAGGGGGAGAGACCCAGTACTTC | CASSPTGGAGGGETQYF
NA | TRBJ2-5 | TRBV5-6 | NA | TGTGCCAGCAGGGGGAGCAGGTGGAGGGAAGAGACCCAGTACTTC | CASRGSRWREETQYF
NA | TRBJ2-7 | TRBV7-9 | NA | TGTGCCAGCACCCATGACAGGACCCACGAGCAGTACTTC | CASTHDRTHEQYF
NA | TRBJ2-7 | TRBV28 | few | TGTGCCAGCAGTCCTACGGGGATTAGGTCCTACGAGCAGTACTTC | CASSPTGIRSYEQYF
TRBD1 | TRBJ2-6 | TRBV7-3 | NA | TGTGCCAGCAGCTTAAAAGGGACAGGGAGTACTGGGGCCAACGTCCTGACTTTC | CASSLKGTGSTGANVLTF
NA | TRBJ1-4 | TRBV12-1 | once | TGTGCCAGCAGCTTTGCGCGAAGGGGCGCGGGAGAAAAACTGTTTTTT | CASSFARRGAGEKLFF
NA | TRBJ1-1 | TRBV25-1 | NA | TGTGCCAGCAGTGAACCCGGGGTTAACACTGAAGCTTTCTTT | CASSEPGVNTEAFF